A selection of T cell receptor beta chains follows, all from one sample in a study of follicular helper T cells after annual influenza vaccination. TCRdb keeps only in-frame clones here, not all; method: immunoSEQ multiplex PCR. The sample lists about 9,900 clones, 80% to 85% seen once, with just under 0.6% in the top ten. Sequenced material: CXCR5- memory CD4+ T cells sorted from blood, taken 7 days after influenza vaccination. The source is an adult who received the influenza vaccine. The conserved cysteine and the conserved F or W are not part of the CDR3 here. D genes are given only for firm matches.

V: TRBV30; D: NA; CDR3: AWSGIAGNTIY
V: TRBV6-5; D: TRBD1; CDR3: ASSPAGTDYNEQF
V: TRBV19; D: NA; CDR3: ASSIGQGLTEAF
V: TRBV12-5; D: NA; CDR3: ASGLVLLGQPPGEQY
V: TRBV6-1; D: NA; CDR3: ASSEGEGGWDQPQH
V: TRBV7-2; D: TRBD1; CDR3: ASSLQPGQGSDAF
V: TRBV5-1; D: TRBD1; CDR3: ASSATGADYGYT
V: TRBV2; D: NA; CDR3: ASRGRGPLGYT
V: TRBV7-9; D: NA; CDR3: ASSFSDTEAF
V: TRBV19; D: NA; CDR3: ASRGESGGWNTEAF
V: TRBV19; D: NA; CDR3: ASSHRSTEAF
V: TRBV27; D: NA; CDR3: ASSFWGGETQY
V: TRBV28; D: NA; CDR3: ASSLVGGSYEQY
V: TRBV7-9; D: TRBD1; CDR3: ASSPNILRTGTTGELF
V: TRBV5-1; D: NA; CDR3: ASSLDRVRTDTQY
V: TRBV2; D: NA; CDR3: ASSVTRAANEQF
V: TRBV9; D: TRBD2; CDR3: ASSPRLAGFEQF
V: TRBV29-1; D: NA; CDR3: SVDWGRLETQY
V: TRBV6-6; D: TRBD1; CDR3: ASSYGTGGRQPQH
V: TRBV30; D: NA; CDR3: AWSDGDGRLSGNTIY
V: TRBV6-6; D: TRBD1; CDR3: ASSGGQGSYGYT
V: TRBV19; D: TRBD1; CDR3: ASSVDRGQDGYT
V: TRBV10-3; D: NA; CDR3: AITPGRGRKDTQY
V: TRBV19; D: NA; CDR3: ASKDRPNQPQH
V: TRBV18; D: NA; CDR3: ASSPGGAGNTIY
V: TRBV28; D: TRBD1; CDR3: ATLGTGMAYNSPLH
V: TRBV7-2; D: NA; CDR3: ASSLAASANTEAF